A single sample is the source of the 2 T cell receptor beta chains below, sequenced in a study of cytomegalovirus exposure and HLA in healthy donors. The assay was immunoSEQ multiplex PCR, and TCRdb's table has in-frame clones only and misses some. The table lists more than 85,000 clones, around 86% of them singletons. The sequenced sample consisted of PBMCs. The receptors originated from a young woman in good health and CMV-seropositive.

V and J are TRBV29-1 and TRBJ2-3, with 8 bases identical to TRBD1. Trimming removed 8 bases from V and 2 bases from J; junction bases left unmatched: 6. Germline V gene lookup returns CDR1 SQVTM and CDR2 ANQGSEA. The CDR3 is 13 residues long. In nucleotides, the CDR3 is TGCAGCACCGGGACAGGCCCCACAGATACGCAGTATTTT. Its protein product is CSTGTGPTDTQYF.

V and J are TRBV12-5 and TRBJ2-7, with TRBD1 as a possible D gene (5 bases). V was clipped by 4 bases and J by 2 bases, with 15 bases between them. This CDR3 comprises 15 residues. Germline assignment: CDR1 LGHNT and CDR2 FRNRAP. The CDR3 nucleotides are TGTGCTAGTGGTTCGCCCTTGGGGCAAGCCTACGAGCAGTACTTC. Protein product: CASGSPLGQAYEQYF.